This TCR beta chain came from a study of T-cell reconstitution after alpha-beta-depleted transplantation in children (dated by TCRdb to the mid-2010s). As for the study more broadly: The study quantitatively tracked T-cell immune reconstitution after TCRalphabeta/CD19-depleted allogeneic hematopoietic cell transplantation in children using TCR repertoire profiling.

The library came from PCR. TCRdb shows the sequencer as Illumina HiSeq 2500. To normalize quantification of the TCRbeta repertoire, the TCR libraries were built with molecular barcoding that relied on unique molecular identifiers. The public reads were reprocessed in TCRdb via fastp at Q25 and MiXCR, keeping in-frame beta chains. Every CDR3 protein is listed once, alongside the most common genes and DNA of its rows. In all, the sample holds approximately 250,000 distinct CDR3 sequences, and around 9.7% of those were seen once. The ten largest account for about 4.8% of the sample. The germline V gene provides CDR1 MNHEY and CDR2 SVGAGI. For this chain, trimming is 2 bases at the V end and 6 bases at the J end, and the number of junction bases without a gene match is 2. The CDR3 sequence holds 13 residues, the cysteine and phenylalanine included. Of all the DNA, just the CDR3 is kept, 39 bases in frame from base 1.

On this clonotype itself: This clone's antigen is unknown. The record has no base qualities; no much larger clone is one base away.

The sequencing used PBMCs from the stem cell graft donor, collected from the stem cell graft. The rearrangement combines TRBV6-5 with TRBJ2-3; a stretch of 7 junction bases matches TRBD1. The receptor was derived from a human donor who donated a stem cell graft to a child with SCID. CDR3 protein: CASSYRGRDTQYF. The DNA sequence is as follows: TGTGCCAGCAGTTACAGGGGGCGGGATACGCAGTATTTT.